In this sample, the clone carrying this T cell receptor beta chain turned up once. The antigen is not known. Next came a second PCR, run for about 6 to 12 cycles, which used a sample-barcoded 5' primer along with a J-beta primer mix. A template-switch adaptor containing 12 random nucleotides labeled each cDNA molecule. TCRdb reanalysed the 5' RACE reads using MiXCR and keeps one entry per CDR3 protein. The table has about 800,000 distinct CDR3 sequences, 58% seen once. This sample is part of a study of blood T cells in healthy people across ages. Study-wide points: The unknown donor CMV status may have confounded expanded clonotype changes. Older age went with lower TCR beta diversity per million T cells, in a roughly linear way.

With each sample, at least 5.5 micrograms of total RNA were extracted. CDR3 length: 14 residues. V lost 1 base to trimming and J lost 8 bases, with 13 bases between them. The V gene's germline CDR1 is SGDLS and CDR2 YYNGEE. The V call is TRBV9, the J call TRBJ2-1; TRBD1 is a possible D gene (6 bases). The TCR originated in a man younger than 45 in good health. Specimen: blood. CDR3 nucleotides: TGTGCCAGCAGCGTATTCCCAGGGGTCGATGAGCAGTTCTTC. This codes for CASSVFPGVDEQFF. The whole variable domain, filled in from reference TRBV9 and TRBJ2-1, reads DSGVTQTPKHLITATGQRVTLRCSPRSGDLSVYWYQQSLDQGLQFLIQYYNGEERAKGNILERFSAQQFPDLHSELNLSSLELGDSALYFCASSVFPGVDEQFFGPGTRLTVL.